This T cell receptor (beta chain) was captured by sequencing in a study of shared clonotypes between healthy human individuals. About the study: Per-donor plates numbered three CD4 naive, three CD4 memory, two CD8 naive and one CD8 memory. Study observations and caveats: Against clonotypes common to all four donors, non-shared ones had lower generation probabilities.

The CDR3 totals 14 residues. The V end lost 5 bases, the J end lost 4 bases, and 11 bases lay between the germline ends. Germline values: CDR1 MDHEN, CDR2 SYDVKM. On this clone itself: Its target is not known.

Splitting of CD4+ cells produced CD45RA+ naive and CD45RA-negative memory subsets. Some clones are missing from TCRdb's copy, which holds only in-frame ones; the method was immunoSEQ multiplex PCR. The sample includes roughly 1.4 million clones, about 98.5% of them seen just once. The chain uses TRBV28 and TRBJ1-4; D might be TRBD1 (6 bases). This sequence was found in a man younger than 45 in good health. Material for sequencing was naive CD4+ T cells sorted from blood. As to subset: CD45RA+ positively selected. The CDR3 is CASSRGFINEKLFF. The CDR3 DNA reads TGTGCCAGCAGTAGGGGGTTTATTAATGAAAAACTGTTTTTT.